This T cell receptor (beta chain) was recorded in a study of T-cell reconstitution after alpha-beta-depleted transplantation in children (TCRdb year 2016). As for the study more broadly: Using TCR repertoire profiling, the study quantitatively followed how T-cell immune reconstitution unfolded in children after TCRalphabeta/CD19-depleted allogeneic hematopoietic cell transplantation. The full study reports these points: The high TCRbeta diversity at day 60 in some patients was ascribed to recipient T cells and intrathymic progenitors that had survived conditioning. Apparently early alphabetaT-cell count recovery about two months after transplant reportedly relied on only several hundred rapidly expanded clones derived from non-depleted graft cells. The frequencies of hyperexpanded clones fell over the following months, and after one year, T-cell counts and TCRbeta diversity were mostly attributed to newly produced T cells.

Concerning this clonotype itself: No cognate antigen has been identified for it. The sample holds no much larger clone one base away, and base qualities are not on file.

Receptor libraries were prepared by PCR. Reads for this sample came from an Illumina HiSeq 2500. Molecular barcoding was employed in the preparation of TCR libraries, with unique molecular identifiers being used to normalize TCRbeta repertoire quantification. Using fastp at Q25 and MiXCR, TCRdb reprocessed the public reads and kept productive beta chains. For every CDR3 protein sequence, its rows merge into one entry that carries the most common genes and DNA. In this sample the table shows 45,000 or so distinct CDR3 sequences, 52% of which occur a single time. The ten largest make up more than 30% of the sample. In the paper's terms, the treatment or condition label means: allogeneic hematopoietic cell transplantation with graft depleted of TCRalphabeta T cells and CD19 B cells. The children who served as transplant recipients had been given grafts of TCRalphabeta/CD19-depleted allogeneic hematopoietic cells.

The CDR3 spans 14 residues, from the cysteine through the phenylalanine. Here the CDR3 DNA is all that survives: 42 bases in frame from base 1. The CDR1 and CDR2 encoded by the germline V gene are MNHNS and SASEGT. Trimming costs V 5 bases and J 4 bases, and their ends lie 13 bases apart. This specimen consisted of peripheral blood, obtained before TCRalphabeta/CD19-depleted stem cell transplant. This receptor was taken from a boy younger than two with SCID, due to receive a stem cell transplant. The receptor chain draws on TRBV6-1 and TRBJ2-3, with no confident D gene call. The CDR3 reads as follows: CASSLYYNADTQYF. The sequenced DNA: TGTGCCAGCAGTCTCTACTACAATGCAGATACGCAGTATTTT.